Listed here are 10 T cell receptor beta chains from one sample, sequenced in a study of T cell responses to AZD1222 COVID-19 vaccine. Assay: immunoSEQ multiplex PCR; the TCRdb copy retains only in-frame clones and omits some. The sample consists of 130,000 to 150,000 clones, around 90% of them appearing once. Sequences were derived from peripheral blood, sampled 28 days after the second AZD1222 dose. These receptors originate from an adult who received the AZD1222 COVID-19 vaccine.

The V call is TRBV30, the J call TRBJ2-7; the match to TRBD1 covers 7 bases. V lost 4 bases and J lost 3; bases outside the gene matches: 0. Germline V gene data show CDR1 as GTSNPN and CDR2 as SVGIG (reference sequence). The CDR3 consists of 11 residues. In DNA form, the CDR3 reads TGTGCCTGGACAGGGGGCTACGAGCAGTACTTC. This sequence encodes CAWTGGYEQYF.

The V call is TRBV19, the J call TRBJ2-1; a possible D gene is TRBD2 (5 bases). Trimming stripped 5 bases from V and 1 base from J, with 12 bases between. Germline CDR1 reads LNHDA; CDR2 reads SQIVND (reference sequence). CDR3 length equals 15 residues. In DNA form, the CDR3 reads TGTGCCAGTAGTGCCGGGGTGAGATCCTACAATGAGCAGTTCTTC. It is translated as CASSAGVRSYNEQFF. Together with reference TRBV19 and TRBJ2-1, the CDR3 gives the full variable domain: DGGITQSPKYLFRKEGQNVTLSCEQNLNHDAMYWYRQDPGQGLRLIYYSQIVNDFQKGDIAEGYSVSREKKESFPLTVTSAQKNPTAFYLCASSAGVRSYNEQFFGPGTRLTVL.

The CDR3 coding sequence is TGTGCCAGCAGTCCGGACATCGACAATGAGCAGTTCTTC. Translating it yields CASSPDIDNEQFF. The rearrangement uses TRBV7-7 and TRBJ2-1, with a tentative D call TRBD1 (5 bases). CDR1 SSHAT and CDR2 FNYEAQ come from the germline V gene (reference sequence). The germline V and J ends were trimmed by 6 bases and 5 bases, with 11 bases remaining between them. The CDR3 extends over 13 amino acids.

This clone was detected only once. The V and J genes are TRBV11-3 and TRBJ2-1; D unclear. This CDR3 is built from 16 residues. V lost 5 bases and J 0 bases, leaving 14 bases between the germline ends. Germline values: CDR1 SGHNT, CDR2 YENEEA. The chain's CDR3 is CASSEPGSSSYNEQFF. The CDR3 DNA reads TGTGCCAGCAGCGAGCCGGGTTCCAGCTCCTACAATGAGCAGTTCTTC.

This clone was observed a single time. V gene TRBV7-9 combines with J gene TRBJ1-1; no clear D gene. V was trimmed by 8 bases and J by 1 base, leaving 17 bases between them. The length of the CDR3 is 15 residues. Germline CDR1 reads SEHNR; CDR2 reads FQNEAQ (reference sequence). CDR3 in DNA: TGTGCCAGCCCGCTTCTGGGCCGGGAGAACACTGAAGCTTTCTTT. Translation gives CASPLLGRENTEAFF.

The CDR3 sequence: CASSGIGVNSPLHF. The CDR3 DNA reads TGTGCCAGCAGTGGAATAGGGGTCAATTCACCCCTCCACTTT. J is TRBJ1-6 and V is TRBV25-1, with a possible D match to TRBD1 (5 bases). V lost 4 bases and J 7 bases, leaving 11 bases between the germline ends. The CDR3 is made up of 14 amino acids. Germline V lookup: CDR1 MGHDK, CDR2 SYGVNS.

CDR3 sequence (DNA): TGTGCCAGCAGCGTGACTTACAATGAGCAGTTCTTC. The encoded protein is CASSVTYNEQFF. The chain is built from TRBV9 and TRBJ2-1; D remains ambiguous. Germline V lookup: CDR1 SGDLS, CDR2 YYNGEE. V was shortened by 2 bases and J by 4 bases, with 4 bases between the two germline ends. The CDR3 is 12 amino acids.

This chain uses TRBV5-1 with TRBJ2-3; TRBD2 matches at 10 bases. With 4 bases clipped from V and 2 bases from J, the junction kept 4 bases outside the gene matches. CDR1 is SGHRS, CDR2 YFSETQ, per germline. The CDR3 extends over 15 amino acids. CDR3 protein: CASSNGLAATDTQYF. CDR3 bases: TGCGCCAGCAGCAATGGACTAGCGGCCACAGATACGCAGTATTTT.

This clone has more than one count but fewer than ten. The chain employs TRBV29-1 and TRBJ1-2, with TRBD1 matching over 10 bases. In germline, CDR1 is SQVTM, CDR2 ANQGSEA. V lost 5 bases and J lost 8; bases outside the gene matches: 8. The CDR3 extends over 13 amino acids. CDR3 sequence: CSVPPGQGRGYTF. The CDR3 DNA is TGCAGCGTTCCGCCGGGACAGGGGCGCGGCTACACCTTC. The full variable domain, rest sourced from reference TRBV29-1 and TRBJ1-2, is SAVISQKPSRDICQRGTSLTIQCQVDSQVTMMFWYRQQPGQSLTLIATANQGSEATYESGFVIDKFPISRPNLTFSTLTVSNMSPEDSSIYLCSVPPGQGRGYTFGSGTRLTVV.

The chain is built from TRBV6-5 and TRBJ2-2, with a tentative D call TRBD2 (5 bases). The CDR3 totals 14 residues. Germline V lookup: CDR1 MNHEY, CDR2 SVGAGI. V was pared by 2 bases and J by 5 bases, with 9 bases between. The CDR3 coding sequence is TGTGCCAGCAGTTACGAGTCGGGGACCGGGGAGCTGTTTTTT. It is translated as CASSYESGTGELFF.